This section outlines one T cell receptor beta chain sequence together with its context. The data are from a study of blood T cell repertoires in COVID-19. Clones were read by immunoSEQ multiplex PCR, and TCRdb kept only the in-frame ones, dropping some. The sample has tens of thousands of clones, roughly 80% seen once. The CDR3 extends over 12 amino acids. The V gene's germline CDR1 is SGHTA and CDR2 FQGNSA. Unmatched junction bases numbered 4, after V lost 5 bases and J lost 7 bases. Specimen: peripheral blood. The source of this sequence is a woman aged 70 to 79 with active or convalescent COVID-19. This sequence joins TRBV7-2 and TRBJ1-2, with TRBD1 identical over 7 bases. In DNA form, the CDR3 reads TGTGCCAGCAGCCCCGACAGGGTTGGCTACACCTTC. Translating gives CASSPDRVGYTF.